This entry features one TCR beta chain sequence. It has no known antigen specificity. No clone much larger than this one lies a single base away; base qualities are absent. The donors belonged to the validation cohort of about 110 subjects, which was separate from the roughly 670-subject first cohort. This entry is derived from a study of cytomegalovirus exposure and HLA in healthy donors listed by TCRdb under 2017. Study-wide context: The 670 or so repertoires of the first cohort and the 95 to 150 validation repertoires were produced on the same platform, according to a later analysis. The study was designed to test whether signatures of past pathogen exposure could be identified by cataloging public T cell receptors. In addition to the first cohort of 666 subjects, a separate validation cohort of approximately 120 different subjects was used. To predict cytomegalovirus infection status, the study brought together high-throughput TCR immunosequencing, statistical association of individual TCRs with disease status, and machine learning. Study-wide conclusions, independent of this receptor: Across donors, most TCR sequences were observed very rarely, whereas some public TCRs were present in many individuals. Subsequent analysis determined that TCRs grouped into clusters in the first cohort also showed a tendency toward co-occurrence across the 130 or so validation repertoires, and about 93% of cluster scores exceeded 0. Cytomegalovirus status was reported to be diagnosed by the classifier with high specificity and sensitivity in both the original and validation cohorts. A later analysis lacked HLA typing for the validation cohort, so it scored co-occurrence in that cohort across all 120 or so repertoires. The study listed 150 to 200 TCR beta chains as associated with cytomegalovirus. In vitro tests confirmed that a few of the cytomegalovirus-associated TCR beta chains recognize cytomegalovirus antigens. According to the authors, the approach could potentially be generalized to other disease states and immunological phenotypes.

The library was made by the immunoSEQ multiplex PCR assay. The authors processed their data as follows. A statistical classification framework was built to diagnose cytomegalovirus status from the catalog of TCR beta chain sequences. This is the immuneACCESS table as TCRdb keeps it, with only in-frame sequences that have V and J called. A part of the clones is gone; compared with another copy, unresolved V genes explain less than half, and the rest is unexplained. V and J calls and clone size are given by that table; D and trimming were obtained from the DNA. In all, the sample holds 100,000 to 150,000 clones, and roughly 94% of those were seen once. The top ten clonotypes cover less than 1.5% of the sample. Measured from the cysteine to the phenylalanine, the CDR3 is 14 residues long. Left in the record is the CDR3 DNA by itself, 42 bases read in frame from the first base. Cut back by 1 base and 3 bases, the V and J ends lie 9 bases apart. CDR1 and CDR2 are read off the germline V gene as SGHTA and FQGTGA.

The receptor comes from a woman aged 18-29 years in good health and CMV-seronegative. The sequencing input was PBMCs. The V and J segments used are TRBV7-3 and TRBJ2-5; the D gene remains uncertain. The DNA sequence is given as TGTGCCAGCAGCTTAAGCCCACCGGAAGAGACCCAGTACTTC. It specifies CASSLSPPEETQYF. The entire variable domain, with the stretches around the CDR3 drawn from the reference TRBV7-3 and TRBJ2-5 proteins, is GAGVSQTPSNKVTEKGKYVELRCDPISGHTALYWYRQSLGQGPEFLIYFQGTGAADDSGLPNDRFFAVRPEGSVSTLKIQRTERGDSAVYLCASSLSPPEETQYFGPGTRLLVL.